The entry below describes one T cell receptor beta chain. This sample stems from a study of blood T cell repertoires in COVID-19. Assay: immunoSEQ multiplex PCR; the TCRdb copy retains only in-frame clones and omits some. The profile shows around 310,000 clones, 89% of them singletons. The clonotype was recovered from a woman in her 30s who had recovered from COVID-19. What was sequenced was PBMCs or T cells enriched from blood (not recorded which).

Here the CDR3 reads CASSPISGQGNYGYTF. CDR3 DNA: TGCGCCAGCAGCCCGATCTCGGGACAGGGAAACTATGGCTACACCTTC. V is TRBV5-1 and J is TRBJ1-2; 9 bases align to TRBD1. V lost 4 bases to trimming and J lost 2 bases; unmatched junction nucleotides: 9. The CDR3 totals 16 residues. In germline, CDR1 is SGHRS, CDR2 YFSETQ.